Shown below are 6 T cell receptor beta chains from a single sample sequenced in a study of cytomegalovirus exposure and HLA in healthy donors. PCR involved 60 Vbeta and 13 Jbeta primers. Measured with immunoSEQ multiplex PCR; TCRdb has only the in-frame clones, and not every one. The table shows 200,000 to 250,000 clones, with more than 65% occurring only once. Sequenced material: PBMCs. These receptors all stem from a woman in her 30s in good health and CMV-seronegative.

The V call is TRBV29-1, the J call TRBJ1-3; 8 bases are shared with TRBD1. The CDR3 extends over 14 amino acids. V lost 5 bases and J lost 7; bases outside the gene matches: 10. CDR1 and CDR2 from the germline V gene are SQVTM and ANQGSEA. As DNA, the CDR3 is TGCAGCGTTCCCACAGGGGGGTTCGGGAACACCATATATTTT. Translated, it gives CSVPTGGFGNTIYF.

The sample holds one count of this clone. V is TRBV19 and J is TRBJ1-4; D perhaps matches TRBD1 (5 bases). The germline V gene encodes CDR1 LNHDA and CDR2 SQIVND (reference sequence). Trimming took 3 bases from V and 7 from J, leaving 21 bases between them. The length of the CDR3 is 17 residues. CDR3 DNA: TGTGCCAGTAGTATCAGTCTTAAAGCAGGGTTGGGTGAAAAACTGTTTTTT. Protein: CASSISLKAGLGEKLFF. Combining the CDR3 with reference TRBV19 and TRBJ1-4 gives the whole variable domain DGGITQSPKYLFRKEGQNVTLSCEQNLNHDAMYWYRQDPGQGLRLIYYSQIVNDFQKGDIAEGYSVSREKKESFPLTVTSAQKNPTAFYLCASSISLKAGLGEKLFFGSGTQLSVL.

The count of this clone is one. The CDR3 nucleotides read TGTGCCAGCAGTTACGCAGCGGGTGCCTACGAGCAGTACTTC. Its protein is CASSYAAGAYEQYF. This chain joins TRBV6-5 and TRBJ2-7, with D perhaps matching TRBD2 (6 bases). The CDR3 is 14 amino acids. From germline, CDR1 is MNHEY and CDR2 SVGAGI. Trimming cost V 2 bases and J 2 bases, with 10 bases left between them.

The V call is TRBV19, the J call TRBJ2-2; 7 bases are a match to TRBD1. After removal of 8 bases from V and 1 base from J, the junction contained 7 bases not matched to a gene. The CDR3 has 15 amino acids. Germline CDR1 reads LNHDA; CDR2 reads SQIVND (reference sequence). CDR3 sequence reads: CASGFTGVNTGELFF. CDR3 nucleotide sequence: TGTGCCAGTGGCTTTACAGGGGTGAACACCGGGGAGCTGTTTTTT.

The CDR3 DNA reads TGTGCCACCGGACAGGTCATGGGGACCCAGTACTTC. This sequence encodes CATGQVMGTQYF. The V gene is TRBV5-5, the J gene TRBJ2-5; 7 bases align to TRBD1. The germline V gene has CDR1 SGHKS and CDR2 YYEKEE (reference sequence). V was clipped by 9 bases and J by 7 bases; unmatched bases: 9. The CDR3 totals 12 residues.

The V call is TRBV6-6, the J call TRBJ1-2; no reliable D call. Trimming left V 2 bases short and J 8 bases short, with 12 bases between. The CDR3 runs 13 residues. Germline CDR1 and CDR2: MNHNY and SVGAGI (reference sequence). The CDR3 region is CASSYESPRGYTF. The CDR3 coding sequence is TGTGCCAGCAGTTACGAGTCACCCCGGGGCTACACCTTC.